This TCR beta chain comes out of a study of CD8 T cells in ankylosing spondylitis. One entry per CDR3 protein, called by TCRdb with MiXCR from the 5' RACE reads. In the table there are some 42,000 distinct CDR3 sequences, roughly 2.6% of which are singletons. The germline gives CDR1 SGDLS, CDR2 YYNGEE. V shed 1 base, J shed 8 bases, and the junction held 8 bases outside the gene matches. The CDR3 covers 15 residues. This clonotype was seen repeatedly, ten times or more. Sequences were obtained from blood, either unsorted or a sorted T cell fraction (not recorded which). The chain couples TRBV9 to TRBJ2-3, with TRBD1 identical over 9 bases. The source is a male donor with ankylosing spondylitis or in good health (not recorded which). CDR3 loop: CASSVSDRGFGTQYF. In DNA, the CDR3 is TGTGCCAGCAGCGTATCGGACAGGGGATTCGGTACGCAGTATTTT.